Ten or more counts support the clone carrying this TCR beta chain. This entry comes from a study of T cell repertoires in cytomegalovirus infection. TCRdb reprocessed the reads with MiXCR, giving one entry per CDR3 protein. The sample shows 210,000 or so distinct CDR3 sequences, 5% to 8.5% of them seen only once. Per germline, CDR1 MNHEY and CDR2 SVGAGI. CDR3 size: 13 residues. Trimming left V 2 bases short and J 6 bases short, with 10 bases between. Sequencing was carried out using PBMCs. This sequence joins TRBV6-5 and TRBJ1-2; the D gene is possibly TRBD1 (5 bases). This sequence was found in a human donor in good health (CMV status not recorded). Some clones in this sample may be carry-over from other donors' samples. For the CDR3, the DNA is TGTGCCAGCAGTTACGGTGGGGCGAATGGCTACACCTTC. Encoded protein: CASSYGGANGYTF.